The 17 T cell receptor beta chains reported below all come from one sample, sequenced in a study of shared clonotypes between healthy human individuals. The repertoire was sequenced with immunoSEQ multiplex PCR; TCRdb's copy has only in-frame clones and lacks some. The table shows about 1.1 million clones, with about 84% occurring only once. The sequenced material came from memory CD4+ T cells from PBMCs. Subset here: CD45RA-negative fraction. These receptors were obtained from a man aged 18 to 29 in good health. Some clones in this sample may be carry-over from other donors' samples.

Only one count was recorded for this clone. The CDR3 DNA reads TGTGCCAGCAGCCAATTCGGCAGGAGCACAGATACGCAGTATTTT. Amino acids: CASSQFGRSTDTQYF. V and J are TRBV16 and TRBJ2-3; D not resolved. This CDR3 comprises 15 residues. V was trimmed by 1 base and J by 0 bases, leaving 8 bases between them. Germline V gene lookup returns CDR1 KGHSY and CDR2 FQNENV.

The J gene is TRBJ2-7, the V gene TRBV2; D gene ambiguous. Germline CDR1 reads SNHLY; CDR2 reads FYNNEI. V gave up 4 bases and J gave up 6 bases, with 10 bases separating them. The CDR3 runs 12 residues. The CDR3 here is CASSVWVREQYF. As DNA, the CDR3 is TGTGCCAGCAGTGTCTGGGTGCGCGAGCAGTACTTC.

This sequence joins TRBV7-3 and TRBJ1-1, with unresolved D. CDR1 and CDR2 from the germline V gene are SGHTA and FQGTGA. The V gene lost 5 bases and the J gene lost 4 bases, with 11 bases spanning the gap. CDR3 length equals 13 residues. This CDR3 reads CASSEGGGTEAFF. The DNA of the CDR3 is TGTGCCAGCAGCGAGGGTGGTGGCACTGAAGCTTTCTTT.

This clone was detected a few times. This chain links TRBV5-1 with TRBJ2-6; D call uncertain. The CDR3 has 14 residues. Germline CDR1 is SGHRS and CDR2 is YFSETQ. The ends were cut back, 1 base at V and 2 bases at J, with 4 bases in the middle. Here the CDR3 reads CASSLTPGANVLTF. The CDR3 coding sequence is TGCGCCAGCAGCTTGACCCCTGGGGCCAACGTCCTGACTTTC. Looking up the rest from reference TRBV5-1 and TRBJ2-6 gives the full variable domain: KAGVTQTPRYLIKTRGQQVTLSCSPISGHRSVSWYQQTPGQGLQFLFEYFSETQRNKGNFPGRFSGRQFSNSRSEMNVSTLELGDSALYLCASSLTPGANVLTFGAGSRLTVL.

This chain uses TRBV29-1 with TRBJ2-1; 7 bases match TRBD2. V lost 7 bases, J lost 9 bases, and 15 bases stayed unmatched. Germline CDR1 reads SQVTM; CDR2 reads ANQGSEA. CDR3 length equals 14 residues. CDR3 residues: CSALSGAWEGEQFF. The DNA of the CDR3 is TGCAGCGCATTAAGCGGGGCTTGGGAGGGTGAGCAGTTCTTC.

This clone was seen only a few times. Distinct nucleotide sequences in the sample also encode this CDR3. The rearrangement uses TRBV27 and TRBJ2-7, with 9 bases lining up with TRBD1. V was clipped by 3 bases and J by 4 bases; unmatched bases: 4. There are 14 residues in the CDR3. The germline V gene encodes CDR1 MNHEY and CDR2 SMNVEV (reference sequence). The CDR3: CASSFGTGLYEQYF. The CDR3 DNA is TGTGCCAGCAGTTTTGGGACAGGGCTTTACGAGCAGTACTTC.

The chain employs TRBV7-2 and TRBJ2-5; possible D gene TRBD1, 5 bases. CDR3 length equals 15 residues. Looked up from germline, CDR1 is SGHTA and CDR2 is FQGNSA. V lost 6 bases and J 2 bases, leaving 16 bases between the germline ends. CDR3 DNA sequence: TGTGCCAGCAGTCCGAGTTTAGACAGACAAGAGACCCAGTACTTC. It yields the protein CASSPSLDRQETQYF.

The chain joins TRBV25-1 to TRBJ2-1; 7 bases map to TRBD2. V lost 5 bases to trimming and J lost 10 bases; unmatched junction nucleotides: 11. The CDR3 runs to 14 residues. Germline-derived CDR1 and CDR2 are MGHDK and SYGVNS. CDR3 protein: CASSKPGGTREQFF. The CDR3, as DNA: TGTGCCAGCAGTAAGCCGGGAGGCACAAGGGAGCAGTTCTTC.

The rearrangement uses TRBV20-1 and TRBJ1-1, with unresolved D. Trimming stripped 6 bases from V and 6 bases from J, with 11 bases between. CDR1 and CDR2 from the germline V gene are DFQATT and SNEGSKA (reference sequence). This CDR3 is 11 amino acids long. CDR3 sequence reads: CSASLYSEAFF. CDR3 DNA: TGCAGTGCGAGTTTATATTCTGAAGCTTTCTTT.

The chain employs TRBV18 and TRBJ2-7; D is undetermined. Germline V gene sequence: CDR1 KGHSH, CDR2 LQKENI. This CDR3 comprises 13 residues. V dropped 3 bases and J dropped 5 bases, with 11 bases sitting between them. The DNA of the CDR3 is TGTGCCAGCTCACCGCGGCAGCCGGACGAGCAGTACTTC. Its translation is CASSPRQPDEQYF.

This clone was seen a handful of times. In DNA, the CDR3 is TGTGCCAGCAGTTTACTAGCGGGAGCCAAAAACATTCAGTACTTC. As protein: CASSLLAGAKNIQYF. The chain recombines TRBV27 with TRBJ2-4; TRBD2 matches 8 bases. V shed 2 bases, J shed 0 bases, and the junction held 0 bases outside the gene matches. Germline CDR1 MNHEY, CDR2 SMNVEV (reference sequence). CDR3 length: 15 residues.

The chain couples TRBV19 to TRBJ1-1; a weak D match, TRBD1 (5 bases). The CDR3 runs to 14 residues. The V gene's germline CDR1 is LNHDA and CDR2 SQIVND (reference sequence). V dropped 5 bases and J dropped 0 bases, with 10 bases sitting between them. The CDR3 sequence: CASSARVLNTEAFF. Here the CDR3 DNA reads TGTGCCAGTAGTGCCAGGGTATTGAACACTGAAGCTTTCTTT.

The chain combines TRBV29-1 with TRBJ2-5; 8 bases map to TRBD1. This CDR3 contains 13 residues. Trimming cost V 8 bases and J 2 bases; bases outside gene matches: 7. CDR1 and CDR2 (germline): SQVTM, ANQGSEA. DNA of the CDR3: TGCAGCATCTCAGGACAGGGTCAAGAGACCCAGTACTTC. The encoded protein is CSISGQGQETQYF. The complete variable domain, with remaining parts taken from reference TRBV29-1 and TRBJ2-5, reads SAVISQKPSRDICQRGTSLTIQCQVDSQVTMMFWYRQQPGQSLTLIATANQGSEATYESGFVIDKFPISRPNLTFSTLTVSNMSPEDSSIYLCSISGQGQETQYFGPGTRLLVL.

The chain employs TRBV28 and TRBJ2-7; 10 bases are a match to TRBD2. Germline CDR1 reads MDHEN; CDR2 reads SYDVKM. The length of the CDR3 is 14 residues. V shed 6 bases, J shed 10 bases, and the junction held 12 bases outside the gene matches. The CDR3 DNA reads TGTGCCAGCAGCCGTCGCAGCGGGAGGGCGCCCCAGTACTTC. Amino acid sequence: CASSRRSGRAPQYF.

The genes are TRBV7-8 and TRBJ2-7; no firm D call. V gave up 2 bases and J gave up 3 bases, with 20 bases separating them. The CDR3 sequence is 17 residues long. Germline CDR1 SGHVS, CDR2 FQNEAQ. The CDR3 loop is CASSLLAAQLNNYEQYF. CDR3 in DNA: TGTGCCAGCAGCTTATTGGCAGCTCAGCTAAATAACTACGAGCAGTACTTC. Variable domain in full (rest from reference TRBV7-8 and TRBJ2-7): GAGVSQSPRYKVAKRGQDVALRCDPISGHVSLFWYQQALGQGPEFLTYFQNEAQLDKSGLPSDRFFAERPEGSVSTLKIQRTQQEDSAVYLCASSLLAAQLNNYEQYFGPGTRLTVT.

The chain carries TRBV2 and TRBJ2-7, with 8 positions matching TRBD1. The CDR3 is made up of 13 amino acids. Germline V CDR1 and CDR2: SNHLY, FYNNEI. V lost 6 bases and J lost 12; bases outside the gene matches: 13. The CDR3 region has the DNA TGTGCCAGCAGCCCGGGGGAAGGACAGGGCCCGTACTTC. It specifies CASSPGEGQGPYF.

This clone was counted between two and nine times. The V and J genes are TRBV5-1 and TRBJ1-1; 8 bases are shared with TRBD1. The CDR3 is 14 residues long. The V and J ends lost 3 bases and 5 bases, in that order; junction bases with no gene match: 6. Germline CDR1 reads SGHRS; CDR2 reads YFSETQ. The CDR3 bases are TGCGCCAGCAGCTCCCCTACAGGGGGAACTGAAGCTTTCTTT. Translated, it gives CASSSPTGGTEAFF.